The T cell receptor (beta chain) under discussion was sequenced for a study of molecular identifiers for immune sequencing clone quantification. Previously published methods and listed TCR primers were used for the bulk TCR libraries. A single record per CDR3 protein comes from TCRdb applying MiXCR to the PCR reads. This sample has some 65,000 distinct CDR3 sequences, with less than 20% found just once. On this clonotype itself: Its antigen is not known.

Sorted naive CD8 T cells were those defined as CD8+CD4-CCR7+CD45RA+. In germline, CDR1 is DFQATT, CDR2 SNEGSKA (reference sequence). V was clipped by 2 bases and J by 5 bases; unmatched bases: 11. The CDR3 runs 16 residues. Study-wide results and limits: Spiked Jurkat TCR RNA equal to one cell could reportedly be picked out among 900,000 to 1,000,000 naive cells.

The clonotype was recovered from a human donor in good health. Some libraries in this study had Jurkat cell RNA spiked in. The chain combines TRBV20-1 with TRBJ2-7, with TRBD2 matching over 11 bases. Source material: naive CD8+ T cells from blood, with Jurkat cell RNA spiked in. Stated subset: FACS-sorted CD8+CD4-CCR7+CD45RA+ naive T cells. CDR3 region: CSARPRTSGSIHEQYF. DNA for the CDR3: TGCAGTGCTAGACCACGAACTAGCGGGAGTATCCACGAGCAGTACTTC.